This is a list of T cell receptor beta chains from one sample in a study of CD8+ T cells in alopecia areata. TCRdb's copy holds only in-frame clones and misses some; the assay was immunoSEQ multiplex PCR. The sample includes more than 95,000 clones, about 60% seen only once; the top ten take roughly 2.8%. The sequenced sample was CD4+ T cells sorted from blood. Receptors originate from a human donor in good health. Each CDR3 is given with its conserved first and last residue. The D gene is left open where the match is weak. Clone size is given for some rows only: seen once, a few or many times, or a class if the clone is expanded.

v_call	j_call	d_call	clone_size	cdr3_nt	cdr3_aa
TRBV29-1	TRBJ1-1	TRBD1	-	TGCAGCGTCGACAGGGGGCCCACTGAAGCTTTCTTT	CSVDRGPTEAFF
TRBV14	TRBJ1-4	-	medium-sized	TGTGCCAGCAGCCAGTCCGCGGGGGCTGGTGAAAAACTGTTTTTT	CASSQSAGAGEKLFF
TRBV29-1	TRBJ2-7	TRBD1	-	TGCAGCGTCGGGAACGCGGGACAGGGATACGAGCAGTACTTC	CSVGNAGQGYEQYF
TRBV4-1	TRBJ2-2	-	-	TGCGCCAGCAGCCAAGCTGTCGGCGGGGCTGGTGGCGGGGAGCTGTTTTTT	CASSQAVGGAGGGELFF
TRBV30	TRBJ2-7	TRBD2	-	TGTGCCTGGAGTGTGACGGGGGGGTACGAGCAGTACTTC	CAWSVTGGYEQYF
TRBV6-5	TRBJ2-7	-	-	TGTGCCAGCAGAAGTTTGGGCGAGCAGTACTTC	CASRSLGEQYF
TRBV7-8	TRBJ1-2	-	-	TGTGCCAGCAGCCAGCAGGGTACGGGCTACACCTTC	CASSQQGTGYTF
TRBV15	TRBJ2-5	TRBD2	-	TGTGCCACCAGCAGAGTGGCTAGCGGGGCGGAGACCCAGTACTTC	CATSRVASGAETQYF
TRBV30	TRBJ2-1	-	few	TGTGCCTGGAGTAAAGGGGTGAATGAGCAGTTCTTC	CAWSKGVNEQFF
TRBV7-9	TRBJ2-7	-	once	TGTGCCAGCAGCCTGGACACAGCCTACGAGCAGTACTTC	CASSLDTAYEQYF
TRBV4-1	TRBJ2-7	-	-	TGCGCCAGCAGCCACATCCAGGGGTACGAGCAGTACTTC	CASSHIQGYEQYF
TRBV7-9	TRBJ2-2	-	-	TGTGCCAGCAGCTTGTTTACCGGCACCGGGGAGCTGTTTTTT	CASSLFTGTGELFF
TRBV6-6	TRBJ2-2	-	-	TGTGCCAGTCGGGGCAGGGGCGCCGGGGAGCTGTTTTTT	CASRGRGAGELFF
TRBV6-5	TRBJ2-1	-	-	TGTGCCACCCGGACAGTTCCGGCCTCCTACAATGAGCAGTTCTTC	CATRTVPASYNEQFF
TRBV10-3	TRBJ2-1	TRBD2	-	TGTGCCATCAGCGGGACTAGTTCAAATGAGCAGTTCTTC	CAISGTSSNEQFF
TRBV30	TRBJ2-3	TRBD2	-	TGTGCCTGGAGTGTACTGCTAGCGGGGGGGCCTAGGGATACGCAGTATTTT	CAWSVLLAGGPRDTQYF
TRBV7-2	TRBJ2-2	-	-	TGTGCCAGCAGCTTAGGGACTACCACCGGGGAGCTGTTTTTT	CASSLGTTTGELFF
TRBV9	TRBJ1-2	TRBD1	many	TGTGCCAGCAGCGCGGGGAGAGGGACAGGGCAAGGCTACACCTTC	CASSAGRGTGQGYTF
TRBV2	TRBJ2-1	TRBD1	once	TGTGCCAGCAGTGGACAGGGAATCAATGAGCAGTTCTTC	CASSGQGINEQFF
TRBV6-4	TRBJ2-2	-	-	TGTGCCAGCAGTGGGCCCAACACCGGGGAGCTGTTTTTT	CASSGPNTGELFF
TRBV4-1	TRBJ2-3	TRBD1	-	TGCGCCAGCCCCACCCCGGGACAGGGCATAGATACGCAGTATTTT	CASPTPGQGIDTQYF
TRBV2	TRBJ2-2	-	-	TGTGCCAGCAGGGGAGACGGAACCGGGGAGCTGTTTTTT	CASRGDGTGELFF
TRBV30	TRBJ1-6	-	-	TGTGCCTGGAGTGTATTAAGCTCCTATAATTCACCCCTCCACTTT	CAWSVLSSYNSPLHF
TRBV28	TRBJ2-7	-	-	TGTGCCAGCAGAGGCGGCGAGCAGTACTTC	CASRGGEQYF
TRBV7-2	TRBJ1-1	-	-	TGTGCCAGCAGCCAGGGGTGGAGCACTGAAGCTTTCTTT	CASSQGWSTEAFF
TRBV7-2	TRBJ1-4	-	-	TGTGCCAGCAGGCCCTCCAACGGGAGAACTAATGAAAAACTGTTTTTT	CASRPSNGRTNEKLFF
TRBV7-9	TRBJ1-4	-	few	TGTGCCAGCAGCTTAGAAGGCTTTACGAGTGAAAAACTGTTTTTT	CASSLEGFTSEKLFF
TRBV30	TRBJ2-1	TRBD2	-	TGTGCCTGGGCCCCACGGGGGGGCAGCGGCAATGAGCAGTTCTTC	CAWAPRGGSGNEQFF
TRBV30	TRBJ1-1	TRBD1	few	TGTGCCTGGGACAGGGATCACACTGAAGCTTTCTTT	CAWDRDHTEAFF
TRBV18	TRBJ2-6	-	-	TGTGCCAGCCAGCAGCGGTCTGGGGCCAACGTCCTGACTTTC	CASQQRSGANVLTF
TRBV25-1	TRBJ1-1	TRBD1	few	TGTGCCAGCAGTGGACAGGGACGGGAAGCTTTCTTT	CASSGQGREAFF
TRBV7-8	TRBJ2-5	-	-	TGTGCCAGCAGCTTAGACCCCGAGGAGGCTCGGTGGACCCAGTACTTC	CASSLDPEEARWTQYF
TRBV30	TRBJ1-5	TRBD1	-	TGTGCCTGGAGTGTGGGACAGGGACCCAATCAGCCCCAGCATTTT	CAWSVGQGPNQPQHF
TRBV29-1	TRBJ1-1	-	-	TGCAGCTTTTCCTCGGGGCCTGGTGAAGCTTTCTTT	CSFSSGPGEAFF
TRBV9	TRBJ1-6	-	once	TGTGCCAGCAGCGTAGGGCCAGCATATTCACCCCTCCACTTT	CASSVGPAYSPLHF
TRBV28	TRBJ2-3	TRBD2	few	TGTGCCAGCAGTACCAGCGGGGGCACAGATACGCAGTATTTT	CASSTSGGTDTQYF
TRBV5-6	TRBJ2-5	TRBD2	-	TGTGCCAGCAGCCGCAGACTAGCGGGGTCGGTCGAGACCCAGTACTTC	CASSRRLAGSVETQYF
TRBV29-1	TRBJ2-1	-	-	TGCAGCGTTGCGAATAGGGGGAGCTCCTACAATGAGCAGTTCTTC	CSVANRGSSYNEQFF
TRBV4-1	TRBJ2-6	TRBD1	-	TGCGCCAGCAGCCAGGGGGACAGGTCCTCCTCTGGGGCCAACGTCCTGACTTTC	CASSQGDRSSSGANVLTF
TRBV2	TRBJ1-5	-	-	TGTGCCAGCAGTGAAGCGCTGGGGGTAAGTCAGCCCCAGCATTTT	CASSEALGVSQPQHF
TRBV29-1	TRBJ2-1	TRBD2	few	TGCAGCGTTGACCTCCCGGGGGGTGAGCAGTTCTTC	CSVDLPGGEQFF
TRBV15	TRBJ1-6	TRBD1	once	TGTGCCACCAGCAGGGACAGGGGAAATTCACCCCTCCACTTT	CATSRDRGNSPLHF
TRBV30	TRBJ1-2	-	-	TGTGCCTGGAGTGTACAAGGGGTGCAAGGCTACACCTTC	CAWSVQGVQGYTF
TRBV6-5	TRBJ2-3	-	once	TGTGCCAGCAGTGCGAATACAGATACGCAGTATTTT	CASSANTDTQYF
TRBV5-1	TRBJ1-4	-	-	TGCGCCAGCAGCTTGGAACAGGGTACGCGAAAACTGTTTTTT	CASSLEQGTRKLFF
TRBV5-1	TRBJ2-5	TRBD2	-	TGCGCCAGCAGCCCCCTCCTAAGCGGGGGGCCGTTAGAGACCCAGTACTTC	CASSPLLSGGPLETQYF
TRBV29-1	TRBJ2-5	-	few	TGCAGCGTCCGGACGGAATCCCAAGAGACCCAGTACTTC	CSVRTESQETQYF
TRBV30	TRBJ1-3	-	-	TGTGCCTGGAGTTCAGGGGCACAAAACACCATATATTTT	CAWSSGAQNTIYF
TRBV11-2	TRBJ2-3	TRBD2	-	TGTGCCAGCAGCCGAGGACTAGCGGGGGGGCTTAGGGATGGTGCGCAGTATTTT	CASSRGLAGGLRDGAQYF
TRBV29-1	TRBJ2-7	-	-	TGCAGCGTTGAAATAAGTGGAGCCTACGAGCAGTACTTC	CSVEISGAYEQYF
TRBV19	TRBJ1-2	-	few	TGTGCCAGTAGTCCATCCGGGCGGAGGAGTGGCTACACCTTC	CASSPSGRRSGYTF
TRBV20-1	TRBJ2-7	-	-	TGCAGTGCTAGATCCACCTACGAGCAGTACTTC	CSARSTYEQYF